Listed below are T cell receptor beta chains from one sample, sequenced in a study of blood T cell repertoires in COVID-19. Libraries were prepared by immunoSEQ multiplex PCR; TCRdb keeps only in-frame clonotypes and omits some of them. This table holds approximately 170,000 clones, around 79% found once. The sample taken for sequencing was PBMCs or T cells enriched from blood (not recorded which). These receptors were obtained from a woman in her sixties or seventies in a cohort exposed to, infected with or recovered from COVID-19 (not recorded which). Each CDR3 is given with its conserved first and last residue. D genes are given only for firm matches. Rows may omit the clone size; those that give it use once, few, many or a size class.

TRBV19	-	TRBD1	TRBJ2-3	TGTGCCAGTAGATCCGGACAGGGAGGCACAGATACGCAGTATTTT	CASRSGQGGTDTQYF
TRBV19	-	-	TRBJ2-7	TGTGCCAGTAGTACCGAACAGGGCTACGAGCAGTACTTC	CASSTEQGYEQYF
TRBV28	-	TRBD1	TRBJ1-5	TGTGCCAGCAGTTTAAGGGGGCCACTTAATCAGCCCCAGCATTTT	CASSLRGPLNQPQHF
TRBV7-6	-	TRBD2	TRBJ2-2	TGTGCCAGCACCCCGATCGGGGGGTTCACCGGGGAGCTGTTTTTT	CASTPIGGFTGELFF
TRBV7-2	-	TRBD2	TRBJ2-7	TGTGCCAGCAGCTTAATCGGACTAGCCTACGAGCAGTACTTC	CASSLIGLAYEQYF
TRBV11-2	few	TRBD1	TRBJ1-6	TGTGCCAGCAGCTTAGAGACAGGGGGCAATTCACCCCTCCACTTT	CASSLETGGNSPLHF
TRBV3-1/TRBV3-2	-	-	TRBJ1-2	TGTGCCAGCAGCCCTACCGACTTCGACGCCGGCTACACCTTC	CASSPTDFDAGYTF
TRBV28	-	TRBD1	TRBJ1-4	TGTGCCAGCAGTTTTCAGGGGGCCTCTAATGAAAAACTGTTTTTT	CASSFQGASNEKLFF
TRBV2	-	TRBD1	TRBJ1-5	TGTGCCAGCACCGTAGGACAGGGTTCGGGGCAGCCCCAGCATTTT	CASTVGQGSGQPQHF
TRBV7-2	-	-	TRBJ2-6	TGTGCCAGCAGCTTTAGCGTGCAGGCTGGGGCCAACGTCCTGACTTTC	CASSFSVQAGANVLTF
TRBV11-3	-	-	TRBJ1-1	TGTGCCAGCAGCTTTGGGAGAGCAACTGAAGCTTTCTTT	CASSFGRATEAFF
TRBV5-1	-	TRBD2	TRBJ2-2	TGCGCCAGCAGCTTGGCCAAGGGAGGGCTCACCGGGGAGCTGTTTTTT	CASSLAKGGLTGELFF
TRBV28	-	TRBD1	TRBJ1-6	TGTGCCAGCAGTCCATCGGCGGGGGCGACAGGGGGCCTTTCACCCCTCCACTTT	CASSPSAGATGGLSPLHF
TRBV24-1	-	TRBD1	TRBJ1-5	TGTGCCACCAGTGACCCACGGACAGGCAGCAATCAGCCCCAGCATTTT	CATSDPRTGSNQPQHF
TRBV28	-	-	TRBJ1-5	TGTGCCAGCAACATGTTAGTTTCAGGGCAGCCCCAGCATTTT	CASNMLVSGQPQHF
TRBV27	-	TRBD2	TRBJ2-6	TGTGCCAGCAGTGCCCTCGGGCGGGGGTTCGCTGGGGCCAACGTCCTGACTTTC	CASSALGRGFAGANVLTF
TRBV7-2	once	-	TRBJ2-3	TGTGCCAGCAGCTTCGGGGTCCTCGCAGATACGCAGTATTTT	CASSFGVLADTQYF
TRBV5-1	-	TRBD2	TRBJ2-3	TGCGCCAGCAGCCTCTCCGGGACTAGTTTCGATACGCAGTATTTT	CASSLSGTSFDTQYF
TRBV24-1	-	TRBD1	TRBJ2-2	TGTGCCACCAGTGATACCCGGACAGGGGCCGGGGAGCTGTTTTTT	CATSDTRTGAGELFF
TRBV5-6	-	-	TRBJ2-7	TGTGCCAGCAGCTTGGACAGGTGGTGGACCTCCGAGCAGTACTTC	CASSLDRWWTSEQYF
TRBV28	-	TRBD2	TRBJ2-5	TGTGCCAGCAGTTTGTCCCTAGCGGGAGCGTACTTC	CASSLSLAGAYF
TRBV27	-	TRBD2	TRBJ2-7	TGTGCCAGCAGTATACTAGCGTCTCACGAGCAGTACTTC	CASSILASHEQYF
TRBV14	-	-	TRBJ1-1	TGTGCCAGCAGCCAAGATCTAGGGGCTGAAGCTTTCTTT	CASSQDLGAEAFF
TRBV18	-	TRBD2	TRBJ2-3	TGTGCCAGCTCACCACCGTCAGCGGGAGGCCCCACAGATACGCAGTATTTT	CASSPPSAGGPTDTQYF
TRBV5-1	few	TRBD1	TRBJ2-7	TGCGCCAGCAGCTTTGGGACAGGGAGCCTGAACGAGCAGTACTTC	CASSFGTGSLNEQYF
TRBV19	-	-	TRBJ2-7	TGTGCCAGTAGTTTGGAGCGGACCTACGAGCAGTACTTC	CASSLERTYEQYF
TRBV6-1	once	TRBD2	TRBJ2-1	TGTGCCAGCATGTTAGCGGGAGGGATTAGAAATGAGCAGTTCTTC	CASMLAGGIRNEQFF
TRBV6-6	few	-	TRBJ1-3	TGTGCCAGCAGTTTCCAGAGGATCTCTGGAAACACCATATATTTT	CASSFQRISGNTIYF
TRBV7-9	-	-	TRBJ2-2	TGTGCCAGCAGCTTACAGGGCGGTCTTACCGGGGAGCTGTTTTTT	CASSLQGGLTGELFF
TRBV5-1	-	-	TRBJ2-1	TGCGCCAGCAGCTTGGAGGGAGGAACCCTAGGGGCGAAGTTCTTC	CASSLEGGTLGAKFF
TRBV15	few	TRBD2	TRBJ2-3	TGTGCCACCAGCAGGGGACTAGGGTCCACAGATACGCAGTATTTT	CATSRGLGSTDTQYF
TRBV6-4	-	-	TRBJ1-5	TGTGCCAGCAGTGACTCGAAACTGAAAAGCAATCAGCCCCAGCATTTT	CASSDSKLKSNQPQHF
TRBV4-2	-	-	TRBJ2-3	TGTGCCAGCAGCCAAGAGGTCAGAACCACAGATACGCAGTATTTT	CASSQEVRTTDTQYF
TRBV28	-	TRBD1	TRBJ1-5	TGTGCCAGCAGTTCCCCCGGGATAGGGGGCGTTCAGCCCCAGCATTTT	CASSSPGIGGVQPQHF
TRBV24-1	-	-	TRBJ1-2	TGTGCCACCAGTGAAACGGGTCGCTATGGCTACACCTTC	CATSETGRYGYTF
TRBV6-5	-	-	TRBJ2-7	TGTGCCAGCAGTTGGGCTGGGAGCTACGAGCAGTACTTC	CASSWAGSYEQYF
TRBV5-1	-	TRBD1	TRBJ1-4	TGCGCCAGCAGCTTGGGGGGACAGACTCTCATGGATGAAAAACTGTTTTTT	CASSLGGQTLMDEKLFF
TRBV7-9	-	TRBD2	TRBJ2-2	TGTGCCAGCAGCCGACTAGCGGGAGCCCCCACCGGGGAGCTGTTTTTT	CASSRLAGAPTGELFF
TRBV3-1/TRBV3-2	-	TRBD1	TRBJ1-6	TGTGCCAGCAGCCCCAATCCCGGGACAGAGTATTCACCCCTCCACTTT	CASSPNPGTEYSPLHF
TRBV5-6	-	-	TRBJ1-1	TGTGCCAGCAGCTTGATGCGGAACACTGAAGCTTTCTTT	CASSLMRNTEAFF
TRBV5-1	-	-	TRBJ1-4	TGCGCCAGCAGCTTGGGGGGCTCGGATGAAAAACTGTTTTTT	CASSLGGSDEKLFF
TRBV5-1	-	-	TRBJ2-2	TGCGCCAGCAGCCTAAGCGGAACGAACACCGGGGAGCTGTTTTTT	CASSLSGTNTGELFF
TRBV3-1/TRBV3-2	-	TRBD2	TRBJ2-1	TGTGCCAGCAGCCAAGCGGCGGGAGGTGGCAATGAGCAGTTCTTC	CASSQAAGGGNEQFF
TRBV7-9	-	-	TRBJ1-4	TGTGCCAGCAGCTCCCCCGTAGGGGGGGCAGGAGAAAAACTGTTTTTT	CASSSPVGGAGEKLFF
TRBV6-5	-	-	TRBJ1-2	TGTGCCAGCAGTTATTTCCCCCAGTCGATGGTTGGCTACACCTTC	CASSYFPQSMVGYTF
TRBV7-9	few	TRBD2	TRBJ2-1	TGTGCCAGCGGTATTAGCGGGAGGGCCAATGAGCAGTTCTTC	CASGISGRANEQFF
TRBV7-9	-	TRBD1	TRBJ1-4	TGTGCCAGCAGCGCCACGCCGGGACAGCTCAGGGGTGAAAAACTGTTTTTT	CASSATPGQLRGEKLFF
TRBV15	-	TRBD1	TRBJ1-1	TGTGCCACCAGGGGGACAGTTTGGAACACTGAAGCTTTCTTT	CATRGTVWNTEAFF
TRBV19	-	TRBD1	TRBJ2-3	TGTGCCAGTAGTACCCGGGACAGGGGGGGGCCAGATACGCAGTATTTT	CASSTRDRGGPDTQYF
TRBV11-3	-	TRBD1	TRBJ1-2	TGTGCCAGCAGCTTATCGGGGACAGGGGGCTTTGGCTACACCTTC	CASSLSGTGGFGYTF